Below are 28 T cell receptor beta chains sequenced from a single sample in a study of T-cell reconstitution after alpha-beta-depleted transplantation in children. It was with unique molecular identifiers that the TCRbeta library was prepared. Each CDR3 protein is one row after TCRdb ran MiXCR on the PCR reads. The sample carries around 490,000 distinct CDR3 sequences, 9.5% to 12% recorded once. This specimen was PBMCs, mostly from graft donor cells, taken 180 days after TCRalphabeta/CD19-depleted stem cell transplant. Every receptor here comes from a female patient between 2 and 15 years old who had a stem cell transplant for aplastic anemia, so the T cells may come from the graft donor.

The sample holds a few counts of this clonotype. The chain employs TRBV20-1 and TRBJ2-2; D is perhaps TRBD1 or TRBD2 (5 bases each). V was trimmed by 6 bases and J by 5 bases, leaving 13 bases between them. This CDR3 region has 13 residues. The V gene's germline CDR1 is DFQATT and CDR2 SNEGSKA (reference sequence). The CDR3 sequence is CSATGPITGELFF. In DNA form, the CDR3 reads TGCAGTGCGACGGGACCCATAACCGGGGAGCTGTTTTTT.

This clonotype came up a few times. V and J are TRBV7-8 and TRBJ2-5; D remains ambiguous. V shed 1 base and J shed 1 base, with 13 bases lying between them. Germline loops: CDR1 SGHVS, CDR2 FQNEAQ. CDR3 length equals 16 residues. For the CDR3, the DNA is TGTGCCAGCAGCTTAGAAGGTTCCGGAGTCCAAGAGACCCAGTACTTC. Translating gives CASSLEGSGVQETQYF.

The rearrangement links TRBV4-1 to TRBJ2-3; TRBD2 matches at 9 bases. After removal of 0 bases from V and 4 bases from J, the junction contained 8 bases not matched to a gene. This CDR3 has 17 residues. Germline V gives CDR1 MGHRA, CDR2 YSYEKL. CDR3 coding DNA: TGCGCCAGCAGCCAAGATCAGATAGCGGGAGAGGCAGATACGCAGTATTTT. Amino acid sequence: CASSQDQIAGEADTQYF.

V usage is TRBV20-1 and J usage is TRBJ1-3; D remains ambiguous. Germline V gene data show CDR1 as DFQATT and CDR2 as SNEGSKA (reference sequence). V was pared by 6 bases and J by 4 bases, with 10 bases between. The CDR3 covers 12 residues. The CDR3 sequence: CSALEKGNTIYF. Written as DNA, the CDR3 is TGCAGTGCCTTGGAAAAAGGAAACACCATATATTTT.

V usage is TRBV3-1 and J usage is TRBJ2-3; a possible D gene is TRBD2 (5 bases). Trimming removed 1 base at V and 1 base at J, with 9 bases between. Germline V gives CDR1 LGHDT, CDR2 YNNKEL (reference sequence). The CDR3 contains 15 residues. The DNA of the CDR3 is TGTGCCAGCAGCCAAGCGGGGATGGGCACAGATACGCAGTATTTT. Its translation: CASSQAGMGTDTQYF.

CDR3 sequence (DNA): TGTGCCAGCAGTTCATGGCTGCCGCGACTAGCCAAAAACATTCAGTACTTC. Protein sequence: CASSSWLPRLAKNIQYF. This chain joins TRBV27 and TRBJ2-4; no firm D call. V gave up 4 bases and J gave up 0 bases, with 16 bases separating them. Germline lookup yields CDR1 MNHEY and CDR2 SMNVEV (reference sequence). This CDR3 has 17 amino acids.

This chain links TRBV28 with TRBJ2-3, with D unresolved. The length of the CDR3 is 14 residues. Germline V lookup: CDR1 MDHEN, CDR2 SYDVKM. Trimming pared 4 bases from V and 3 bases from J, leaving 11 bases between. The CDR3 loop is CASSSPPPTDTQYF. CDR3 DNA sequence: TGTGCCAGCAGTTCCCCCCCCCCGACAGATACGCAGTATTTT.

This clonotype was counted at least ten times. The chain couples TRBV7-8 to TRBJ2-7; D perhaps matches TRBD1 (6 bases). Germline assignment: CDR1 SGHVS and CDR2 FQNEAQ. Trimming stripped 2 bases from V and 7 bases from J, with 18 bases between. The CDR3 contains 15 residues. The CDR3 loop is CASSLTTGGRGEQYV. The CDR3 bases are TGTGCCAGCAGCTTAACGACAGGTGGCCGGGGTGAGCAGTACGTC.

This clonotype was recorded a few times. In nucleotides, the CDR3 is TGCAGTGCTAGATCCCCGGGACAGATGAATTCACCCCTCCACTTT. It codes for CSARSPGQMNSPLHF. The chain carries TRBV20-1 and TRBJ1-6; 7 bases map to TRBD1. The trim removed 2 bases at V and 7 bases at J, leaving 8 bases unmatched. The CDR3 has 15 amino acids. Germline assignment: CDR1 DFQATT and CDR2 SNEGSKA (reference sequence).

This clonotype has only a few counts. V usage is TRBV10-3 and J usage is TRBJ1-1; D is ambiguous. V gave up 6 bases and J gave up 8 bases, with 13 bases separating them. The CDR3 is 12 amino acids. Germline V gene lookup returns CDR1 ENHRY and CDR2 SYGVKD. The CDR3 protein is CAISRRWPEAFF. DNA for the CDR3: TGTGCCATCAGCCGACGCTGGCCCGAAGCTTTCTTT.

There are many counts of this clonotype. The chain joins TRBV9 to TRBJ2-1; D might be TRBD2 (5 bases). V was clipped by 4 bases and J by 4 bases, with 15 bases between them. CDR1 and CDR2 (germline): SGDLS, YYNGEE. The CDR3 runs to 15 residues. CDR3 bases: TGTGCCAGCAGCCCACGAGGACTGCAATACAATGAGCAGTTCTTC. Amino acid sequence: CASSPRGLQYNEQFF.

The chain links TRBV10-2 to TRBJ1-5; 7 nucleotides match TRBD1. The CDR3 loop spans 16 amino acids. Germline CDR1 reads WSHSY; CDR2 reads SAAADI. With V trimmed by 3 bases and J by 3 bases, 8 bases remained unmatched. The CDR3 here is CASSENPTGNNQPQHF. DNA of the CDR3: TGCGCCAGCAGTGAAAACCCGACAGGGAACAATCAGCCCCAGCATTTT.

This clonotype has more than one count but fewer than ten. The chain is built from TRBV4-3 and TRBJ1-2; 8 bases map to TRBD1. V was clipped by 2 bases and J by 5 bases; unmatched bases: 4. The CDR3 totals 14 residues. CDR1 and CDR2 from the germline V gene are LGHNA and YSLEER. The CDR3 DNA is TGCGCCAGCAGCCAACGACAGGGGCGGTATGGCTACACCTTC. This codes for CASSQRQGRYGYTF.

With respect to this clonotype: A much larger clone differs by one base, so this may be a read error. The chain uses TRBV7-9 and TRBJ2-4, with TRBD1 matching 8 bases. There are 14 residues in the CDR3. The junction had 10 bases not matched to a gene; V was cut back by 3 bases and J by 12 bases. The V gene's germline CDR1 is SEHNR and CDR2 FQNEAQ (reference sequence). Here the CDR3 reads CASSFRGRVDSQYF. The CDR3 bases are TGTGCCAGCAGCTTCAGGGGGCGCGTGGACAGTCAGTACTTC.

V is TRBV7-2 and J is TRBJ1-5; possibly TRBD1 for D (5 bases). This CDR3 has 16 residues. V lost 3 bases to trimming and J lost 1 base, with 13 bases between them. Germline lookup yields CDR1 SGHTA and CDR2 FQGNSA. In nucleotides, the CDR3 is TGTGCCAGCAGCTTTTGGGGGGACGTAAGCAATCAGCCCCAGCATTTT. Residues: CASSFWGDVSNQPQHF.

V is TRBV11-3 and J is TRBJ2-5; either TRBD1 or TRBD2 may supply D (5 bases each). V shed 4 bases and J shed 1 base, with 16 bases lying between them. CDR3 length equals 16 residues. Germline CDR1 is SGHNT and CDR2 is YENEEA. The CDR3 sequence: CASSSGTSRGQETQYF. The CDR3 coding sequence is TGTGCCAGCAGCTCTGGGACCTCCCGGGGCCAAGAGACCCAGTACTTC. Together with reference TRBV11-3 and TRBJ2-5, the CDR3 gives the full variable domain: EAGVVQSPRYKIIEKKQPVAFWCNPISGHNTLYWYLQNLGQGPELLIRYENEEAVDDSQLPKDRFSAERLKGVDSTLKIQPAELGDSAVYLCASSSGTSRGQETQYFGPGTRLLVL.

The gene calls are TRBV6-2 or TRBV6-3 and TRBJ2-4; TRBD2 agrees at 10 bases. The CDR3 is 14 amino acids. CDR1 is MNHEY, CDR2 SVGEGT, per germline. The V segment lost 6 bases and the J segment 10 bases; nucleotides outside the gene matches: 9. In nucleotides, the CDR3 is TGTGCCAGCAGAGCGGGAGGGCCAGGAGGAATTCAGTACTTC. It translates to CASRAGGPGGIQYF.

V and J are TRBV18 and TRBJ2-7; perhaps TRBD1 as D (5 bases). V dropped 3 bases and J dropped 4 bases, with 13 bases sitting between them. The germline gives CDR1 KGHSH, CDR2 LQKENI. The CDR3 loop spans 14 amino acids. The CDR3 sequence: CASSPGRVGYEQYF. The CDR3, as DNA: TGTGCCAGCTCACCTGGCAGGGTGGGGTACGAGCAGTACTTC.

This clonotype was found a few times. The chain has TRBV7-2 and TRBJ2-5; the match to TRBD1 covers 11 bases. V trimming: 1 base; J trimming: 5 bases; junction bases outside the gene matches: 9. The CDR3 is 17 amino acids. Germline V gives CDR1 SGHTA, CDR2 FQGNSA. The CDR3 DNA reads as TGTGCCAGCAGCTTAGTGCGGACAGGGGGCTTTTGGGAGACCCAGTACTTC. Amino acids: CASSLVRTGGFWETQYF.

This clonotype was found many times. V and J are TRBV4-2 and TRBJ1-2, with D tentatively TRBD1 (6 bases). Germline lookup yields CDR1 LGHNA and CDR2 YNFKEQ. Deletions cut 0 bases from V and 9 bases from J, with 11 bases between. The CDR3 loop spans 13 amino acids. The CDR3 here is CASSQDKGGSYTF. The CDR3 DNA reads TGTGCCAGCAGCCAAGATAAGGGGGGGAGCTACACCTTC.

This clonotype appeared a few times. The rearrangement links TRBV28 to TRBJ2-1; 13 nucleotides line up with TRBD2. Per the germline V gene, CDR1 is MDHEN and CDR2 is SYDVKM. With 5 bases clipped from V and 6 bases from J, the junction kept 7 bases outside the gene matches. The CDR3 runs to 16 residues. CDR3 protein: CASSLPLAGGINEQFF. The CDR3 nucleotides are TGTGCCAGCAGTCTCCCACTAGCGGGAGGGATCAATGAGCAGTTCTTC.

The chain links TRBV5-1 to TRBJ1-6; D is perhaps TRBD1 (6 bases). The ends were cut back, 0 bases at V and 7 bases at J, with 11 bases in the middle. The CDR3 spans 15 residues. Germline V gene sequence: CDR1 SGHRS, CDR2 YFSETQ. The CDR3 sequence is CASSLGTVTNSPLHF. The CDR3 nucleotides are TGCGCCAGCAGCTTGGGGACAGTTACCAATTCACCCCTCCACTTT.

A few counts support this clonotype. This rearrangement joins TRBV5-1 to TRBJ2-3; 7 positions match TRBD2. Germline values: CDR1 SGHRS, CDR2 YFSETQ. With 5 bases clipped from V and 7 bases from J, the junction kept 19 bases outside the gene matches. The CDR3 runs to 17 residues. The DNA of the CDR3 is TGCGCCAGCAGGCGAGATCTTCTCCCCGGGGAGGGCCATACGCAGTATTTT. As protein: CASRRDLLPGEGHTQYF.

The rearrangement joins TRBV27 to TRBJ2-1; TRBD2 matches 14 bases. The germline CDR1 and CDR2 sequences are MNHEY and SMNVEV (reference sequence). The CDR3 runs to 15 residues. J was trimmed by 7 bases and V by 8 bases; bases with no gene match: 7. CDR3 sequence (DNA): TGTGCCAGCGGGGGACTAGCGGGAGCTTTTAATGAGCAGTTCTTC. This encodes CASGGLAGAFNEQFF.

This chain uses TRBV15 with TRBJ1-2; D uncertain. V lost 0 bases to trimming and J lost 10 bases, with 9 bases between them. In germline, CDR1 is LNHNV, CDR2 YYDKDF (reference sequence). The CDR3 is 12 residues long. In DNA, the CDR3 is TGTGCCACCAGCAGAGATGAAACAACCTACACCTTC. Translating it yields CATSRDETTYTF.

This clonotype was recorded at least ten times. The CDR3 DNA follows: TGTGCCAGCAGTCCGGACCGTTTCTCCTACGAGCAGTACTTC. This gives the protein CASSPDRFSYEQYF. The chain employs TRBV12-3 or TRBV12-4 and TRBJ2-7; D remains ambiguous. V lost 5 bases and J lost 0, with 11 bases in between. This CDR3 spans 14 amino acids.

This clonotype was counted a few times. The chain couples TRBV6-2 or TRBV6-3 to TRBJ2-2, with D possibly matching TRBD1 (5 bases). Trimming took 5 bases from V and 2 from J, leaving 12 bases between them. There are 15 residues in the CDR3. In germline, CDR1 is MNHEY, CDR2 SVGEGT. CDR3 loop: CASSALTENTGELFF. CDR3 nucleotide sequence: TGTGCCAGCAGTGCCCTGACAGAAAACACCGGGGAGCTGTTTTTT.

This clonotype was recorded many times. The chain recombines TRBV20-1 with TRBJ1-2; D is uncertain. V was pared by 0 bases and J by 4 bases, with 9 bases between. The CDR3 runs 13 residues. Germline V CDR1 and CDR2: DFQATT, SNEGSKA (reference sequence). The CDR3 DNA reads as TGCAGTGCTAGAGATATGGGTTCCTATGGCTACACCTTC. Protein sequence: CSARDMGSYGYTF.